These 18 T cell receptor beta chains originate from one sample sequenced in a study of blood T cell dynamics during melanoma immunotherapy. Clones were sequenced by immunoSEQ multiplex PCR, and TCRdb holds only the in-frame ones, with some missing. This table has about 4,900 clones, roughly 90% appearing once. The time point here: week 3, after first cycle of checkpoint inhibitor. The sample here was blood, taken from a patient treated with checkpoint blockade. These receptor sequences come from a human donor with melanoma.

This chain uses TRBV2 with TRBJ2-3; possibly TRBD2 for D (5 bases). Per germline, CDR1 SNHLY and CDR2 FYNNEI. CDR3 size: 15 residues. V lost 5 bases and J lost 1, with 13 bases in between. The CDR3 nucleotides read TGTGCCAGCAGTCGACTATTTGGGGGCACAGATACGCAGTATTTT. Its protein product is CASSRLFGGTDTQYF.

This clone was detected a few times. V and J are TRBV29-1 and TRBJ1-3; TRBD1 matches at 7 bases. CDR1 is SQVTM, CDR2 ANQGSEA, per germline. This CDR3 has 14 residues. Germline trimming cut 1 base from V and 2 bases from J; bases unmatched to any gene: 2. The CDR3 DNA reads TGCAGCGTTGAAGGGGGACAGACTGGAAACACCATATATTTT. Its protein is CSVEGGQTGNTIYF.

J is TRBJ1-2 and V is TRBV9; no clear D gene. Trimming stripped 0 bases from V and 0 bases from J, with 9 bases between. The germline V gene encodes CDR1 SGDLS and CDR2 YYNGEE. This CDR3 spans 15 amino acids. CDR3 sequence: CASSVVTTANYGYTF. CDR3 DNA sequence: TGTGCCAGCAGCGTAGTTACTACCGCTAACTATGGCTACACCTTC.

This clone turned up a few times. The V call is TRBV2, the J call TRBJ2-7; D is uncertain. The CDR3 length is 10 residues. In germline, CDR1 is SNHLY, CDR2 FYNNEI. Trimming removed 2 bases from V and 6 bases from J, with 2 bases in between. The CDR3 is CASSELEQYF. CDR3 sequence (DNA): TGTGCCAGCAGTGAACTCGAGCAGTACTTC.

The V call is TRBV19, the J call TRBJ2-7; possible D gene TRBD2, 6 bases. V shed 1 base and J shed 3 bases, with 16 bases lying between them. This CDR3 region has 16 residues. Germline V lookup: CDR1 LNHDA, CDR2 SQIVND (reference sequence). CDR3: CASSIVRDSRVYEQYF. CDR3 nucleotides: TGTGCCAGTAGTATAGTTAGGGACTCCCGAGTCTACGAGCAGTACTTC. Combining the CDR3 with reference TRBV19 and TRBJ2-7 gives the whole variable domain DGGITQSPKYLFRKEGQNVTLSCEQNLNHDAMYWYRQDPGQGLRLIYYSQIVNDFQKGDIAEGYSVSREKKESFPLTVTSAQKNPTAFYLCASSIVRDSRVYEQYFGPGTRLTVT.

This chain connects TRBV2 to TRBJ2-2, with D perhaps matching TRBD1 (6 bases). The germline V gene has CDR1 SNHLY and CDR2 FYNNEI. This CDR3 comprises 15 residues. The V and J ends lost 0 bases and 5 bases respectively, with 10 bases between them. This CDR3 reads CASSEARGWTGELFF. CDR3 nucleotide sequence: TGTGCCAGCAGTGAAGCCAGGGGTTGGACCGGGGAGCTGTTTTTT.

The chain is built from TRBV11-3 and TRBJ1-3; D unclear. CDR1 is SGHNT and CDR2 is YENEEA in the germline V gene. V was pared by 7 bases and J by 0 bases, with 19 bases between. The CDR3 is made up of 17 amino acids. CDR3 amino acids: CASTLFGEPSSGNTIYF. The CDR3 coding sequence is TGTGCCAGCACCCTATTTGGGGAGCCCTCCTCTGGAAACACCATATATTTT.

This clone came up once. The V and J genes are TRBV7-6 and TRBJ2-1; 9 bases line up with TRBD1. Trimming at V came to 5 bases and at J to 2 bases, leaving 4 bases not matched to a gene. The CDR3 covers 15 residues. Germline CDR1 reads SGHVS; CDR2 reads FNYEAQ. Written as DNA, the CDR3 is TGTGCCAGCAGCCCCGGACAGGGGCCCTACAATGAGCAGTTCTTC. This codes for CASSPGQGPYNEQFF.

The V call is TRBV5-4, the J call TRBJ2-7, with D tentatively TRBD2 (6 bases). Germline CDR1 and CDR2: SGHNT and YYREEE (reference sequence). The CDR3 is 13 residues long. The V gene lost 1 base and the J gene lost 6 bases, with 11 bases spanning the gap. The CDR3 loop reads CASSLNVGGEQYF. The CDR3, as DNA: TGTGCCAGCAGCTTGAATGTGGGGGGCGAGCAGTACTTC. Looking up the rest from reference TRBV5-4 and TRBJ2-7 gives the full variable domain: ETGVTQSPTHLIKTRGQQVTLRCSSQSGHNTVSWYQQALGQGPQFIFQYYREEENGRGNFPPRFSGLQFPNYSSELNVNALELDDSALYLCASSLNVGGEQYFGPGTRLTVT.

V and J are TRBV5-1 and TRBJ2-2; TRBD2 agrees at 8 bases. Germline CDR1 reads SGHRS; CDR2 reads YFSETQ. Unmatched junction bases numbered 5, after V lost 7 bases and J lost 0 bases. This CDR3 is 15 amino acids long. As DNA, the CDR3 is TGCGCCAGCTGCGAAGCGGGAGCGAACACCGGGGAGCTGTTTTTT. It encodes CASCEAGANTGELFF.

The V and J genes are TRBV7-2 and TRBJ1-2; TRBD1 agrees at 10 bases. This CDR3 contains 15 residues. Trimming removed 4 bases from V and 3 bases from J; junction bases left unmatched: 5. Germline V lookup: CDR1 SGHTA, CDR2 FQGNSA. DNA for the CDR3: TGTGCCAGCAGCTCGGGACAGGGGTCCCACTATGGCTACACCTTC. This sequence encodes CASSSGQGSHYGYTF.

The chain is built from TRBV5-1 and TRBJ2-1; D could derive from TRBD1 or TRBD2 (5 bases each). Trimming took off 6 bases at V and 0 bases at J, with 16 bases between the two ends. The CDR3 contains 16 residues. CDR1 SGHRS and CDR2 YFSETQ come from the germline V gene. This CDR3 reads CASIQGERSSYNEQFF. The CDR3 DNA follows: TGCGCCAGCATCCAAGGGGAGAGAAGCTCCTACAATGAGCAGTTCTTC.

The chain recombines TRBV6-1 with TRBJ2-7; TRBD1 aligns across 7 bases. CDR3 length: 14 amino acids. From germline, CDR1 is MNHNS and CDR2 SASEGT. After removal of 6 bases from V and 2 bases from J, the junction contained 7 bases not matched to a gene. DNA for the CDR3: TGTGCCAGCAGGGCCGGGACAGTAACCTACGAGCAGTACTTC. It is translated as CASRAGTVTYEQYF.

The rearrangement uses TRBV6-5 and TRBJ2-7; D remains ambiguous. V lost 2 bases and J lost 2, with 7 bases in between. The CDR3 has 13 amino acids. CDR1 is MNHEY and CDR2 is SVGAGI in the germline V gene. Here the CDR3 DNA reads TGTGCCAGCAGTTACGACATTACCTACGAGCAGTACTTC. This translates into CASSYDITYEQYF.

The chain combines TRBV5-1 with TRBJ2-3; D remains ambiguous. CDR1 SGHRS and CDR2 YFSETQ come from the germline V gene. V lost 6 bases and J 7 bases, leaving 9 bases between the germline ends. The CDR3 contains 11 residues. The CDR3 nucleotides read TGCGCCAGCACTTCCGTGAATACGCAGTATTTT. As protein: CASTSVNTQYF. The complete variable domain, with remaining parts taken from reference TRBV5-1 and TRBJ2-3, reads KAGVTQTPRYLIKTRGQQVTLSCSPISGHRSVSWYQQTPGQGLQFLFEYFSETQRNKGNFPGRFSGRQFSNSRSEMNVSTLELGDSALYLCASTSVNTQYFGPGTRLTVL.

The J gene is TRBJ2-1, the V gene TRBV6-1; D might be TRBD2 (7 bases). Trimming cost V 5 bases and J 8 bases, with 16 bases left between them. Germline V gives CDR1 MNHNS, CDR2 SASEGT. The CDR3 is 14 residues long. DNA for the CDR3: TGTGCCAGCAGTAAGAACGGGGGGCGGGATGAGCAGTTCTTC. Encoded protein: CASSKNGGRDEQFF.

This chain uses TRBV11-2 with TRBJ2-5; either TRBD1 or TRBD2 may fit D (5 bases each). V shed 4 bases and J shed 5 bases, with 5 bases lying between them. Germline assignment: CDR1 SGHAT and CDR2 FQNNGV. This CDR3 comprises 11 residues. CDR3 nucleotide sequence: TGTGCCAGCAGCTGGGGGGAGACCCAGTACTTC. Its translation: CASSWGETQYF. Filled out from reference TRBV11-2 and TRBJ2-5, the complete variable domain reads EAGVAQSPRYKIIEKRQSVAFWCNPISGHATLYWYQQILGQGPKLLIQFQNNGVVDDSQLPKDRFSAERLKGVDSTLKIQPAKLEDSAVYLCASSWGETQYFGPGTRLLVL.

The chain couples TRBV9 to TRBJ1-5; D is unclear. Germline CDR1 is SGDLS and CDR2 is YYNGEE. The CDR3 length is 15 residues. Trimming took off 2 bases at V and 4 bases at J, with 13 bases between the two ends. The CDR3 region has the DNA TGTGCCAGCAGCGTCGGCCCTGCTAGAAATCAGCCCCAGCATTTT. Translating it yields CASSVGPARNQPQHF.